The rows below give T cell receptor beta chains drawn from one sample of a study of T cells in Graves' hyperthyroidism and ophthalmopathy. TCRdb reprocessed the multiplex PCR reads with MiXCR, giving one entry per CDR3 protein. The table has hundreds of thousands of distinct CDR3 sequences, 35% to 55% seen once. Sample: peripheral blood or thyroid tissue (not recorded which). The receptors stem from a woman aged 18-29 years with Graves' hyperthyroidism. CDR3s include the opening cysteine and the closing phenylalanine or tryptophan. The D gene is left open where the match is weak. For some rows the clone size is stated as once, few or many, or as a class when expanded; others skip it.

few,TRBJ1-1,TRBV7-2,.,CASSLAPGLVDEAFF,TGTGCCAGCAGCTTAGCCCCGGGCCTTGTTGATGAAGCTTTCTTT
.,TRBJ1-5,TRBV19,.,CASSAHNRPGNQPQHF,TGTGCCAGTAGTGCCCATAACAGGCCGGGCAATCAGCCCCAGCATTTT
.,TRBJ2-7,TRBV20-1,TRBD2,CSVRLAELYEQYF,TGCAGTGTGCGCCTAGCGGAGCTATACGAGCAGTACTTC
few,TRBJ2-5,TRBV19,.,CASSKRRDQETQYF,TGTGCCAGTAGTAAGAGACGAGACCAAGAGACCCAGTACTTC
.,TRBJ1-2,TRBV7-8,.,CASSLVSLTKGSYTF,TGTGCCAGCAGCTTAGTATCTCTCACAAAAGGGAGCTACACCTTC
many,TRBJ2-5,TRBV7-9,.,CASRPDSQETQYF,TGTGCCAGCAGACCTGACAGTCAAGAGACCCAGTACTTC
.,TRBJ1-6,TRBV2,TRBD1,CASTKTGTAWWNSPLHF,TGTGCCAGCACCAAAACCGGGACAGCGTGGTGGAATTCACCCCTCCACTTT
.,TRBJ2-7,TRBV11-2,.,CASSNPPSAAGTSYEQYF,TGTGCCAGCAGCAATCCTCCCTCCGCCGCGGGTACTTCCTACGAGCAGTACTTC
few,TRBJ1-1,TRBV19,TRBD1,CASSIGWDRGNTEAFF,TGTGCCAGTAGTATAGGCTGGGACAGGGGGAACACTGAAGCTTTCTTT
many,TRBJ2-3,TRBV7-8,.,CASSSSPDTQYF,TGTGCCAGCAGCTCATCGCCAGATACGCAGTATTTT
.,TRBJ2-7,TRBV20-1,TRBD1,CSARAIQGSYEQYF,TGCAGTGCTAGAGCCATACAGGGGTCCTACGAGCAGTACTTC
.,TRBJ2-7,TRBV2,.,CASSQVPYEQYF,TGTGCCAGCAGTCAAGTACCATACGAGCAGTACTTC
few,TRBJ2-5,TRBV7-9,TRBD2,CASSLVGSGSSETQYF,TGTGCCAGCAGCTTAGTTGGTAGCGGGAGCTCAGAGACCCAGTACTTC
many,TRBJ1-2,TRBV24-1,.,CATSDHRVKNYGYTF,TGTGCCACCAGTGACCATAGGGTGAAGAACTATGGCTACACCTTC
.,TRBJ2-7,TRBV7-8,.,CASSLGPKDEQYF,TGTGCCAGCAGCTTAGGGCCAAAGGACGAGCAGTACTTC
.,TRBJ2-5,TRBV20-1,TRBD1,CSASYPGGTQETQYF,TGCAGTGCTAGCTATCCAGGGGGTACCCAAGAGACCCAGTACTTC
once,TRBJ2-3,TRBV29-1,TRBD2,CSATLTSGRTDTQYF,TGCAGCGCCACCCTGACTAGCGGGCGCACAGATACGCAGTATTTT